A selection of T cell receptor beta chains follows, all from one sample in a study of early stage breast cancer tumors. The method was immunoSEQ multiplex PCR; TCRdb's version includes in-frame clones alone and lacks a portion of them. Among some 4,500 clones, around 61% were seen once, and the ten largest hold around 17%. Material for sequencing was breast tumor tissue. These receptors originate from a person aged 50-59 years with breast cancer. The conserved cysteine and the conserved F or W are not part of the CDR3 here.

J: TRBJ1-3; V: TRBV11-2; CDR3: ASSLDGGRNTIY
J: TRBJ2-1; V: TRBV6-1; CDR3: ASSEFGGAYNEQF
J: TRBJ2-3; V: TRBV6-1; CDR3: ASADRGNTDTQY
J: TRBJ2-3; V: TRBV29-1; CDR3: SVGRAASTDTQY
J: TRBJ1-1; V: TRBV6-1; CDR3: ASSSGGSNTEAF
J: TRBJ1-1; V: TRBV7-3; CDR3: ASSLTDGTEAF
J: TRBJ2-5; V: TRBV9; CDR3: ASSLGTAGETQY
J: TRBJ2-7; V: TRBV6-6; CDR3: ASSKSSYEQY
J: TRBJ2-2; V: TRBV18; CDR3: ASSPPTGELF
J: TRBJ2-1; V: TRBV29-1; CDR3: SVGGLGLYNEQF
J: TRBJ1-1; V: TRBV6-1; CDR3: ATSAGHTEAF
J: TRBJ1-5; V: TRBV13; CDR3: ASSTRTDPAGAQH
J: TRBJ2-1; V: TRBV11-2; CDR3: ASSSQHFGDEQF
J: TRBJ1-2; V: TRBV9; CDR3: ASSSNSYYGYT
J: TRBJ2-5; V: TRBV7-6; CDR3: ASSSTTGGQETQY
J: TRBJ2-3; V: TRBV21-1; CDR3: ASSKGRRLTDTQY
J: TRBJ1-1; V: TRBV19; CDR3: ASKTNTEAF
J: TRBJ2-7; V: TRBV5-1; CDR3: ASSLVSPYEQY
J: TRBJ1-1; V: TRBV6-6; CDR3: ASIPPDAADTEAF
J: TRBJ2-5; V: TRBV19; CDR3: ASGGFRTQY
J: TRBJ2-2; V: TRBV11-2; CDR3: ASSLRTGGTGELF
J: TRBJ2-4; V: TRBV25-1; CDR3: ARISSQY
J: TRBJ2-3; V: TRBV4-1; CDR3: ASSQSEAGVGDTQY
J: TRBJ1-5; V: TRBV18; CDR3: ASSPGVTQPQH
J: TRBJ2-3; V: TRBV29-1; CDR3: SARPGQGFTDTQY
J: TRBJ2-3; V: TRBV5-1; CDR3: ASSLEGSGHTDTQY
J: TRBJ1-1; V: TRBV5-5; CDR3: ASSSDRANTEAF
J: TRBJ2-7; V: TRBV5-8; CDR3: ASSLMTEQY
J: TRBJ2-1; V: TRBV5-4; CDR3: ASSSGLVADEQF
J: TRBJ2-3; V: TRBV6-1; CDR3: ASSVGARGPTDTQY
J: TRBJ1-1; V: TRBV6-4; CDR3: ASRSTGTNTEAF
J: TRBJ2-3; V: TRBV11-2; CDR3: ASSLIGSTDTQY
J: TRBJ1-4; V: TRBV6-1; CDR3: ASSEFDRGDEKLF
J: TRBJ1-1; V: TRBV6-5; CDR3: ASGFTGVNTEAF
J: TRBJ1-1; V: TRBV30; CDR3: AFIGEGTEAF
J: TRBJ2-5; V: TRBV27; CDR3: ASSFAGGGETQY
J: TRBJ2-1; V: TRBV27; CDR3: ASSLLYHKAGYYNEQF
J: TRBJ2-7; V: TRBV19; CDR3: ASSRALYEQY
J: TRBJ1-1; V: TRBV5-1; CDR3: ASSSRQNMNTEAF
J: TRBJ2-3; V: TRBV9; CDR3: ASSPPGIVTDTQY
J: TRBJ2-5; V: TRBV7-3; CDR3: ASSLRGTQETQY
J: TRBJ1-1; V: TRBV9; CDR3: ASSVGYNTEAF
J: TRBJ2-4; V: TRBV7-9; CDR3: ASSSVTGHGNIQY
J: TRBJ2-1; V: TRBV11-2; CDR3: ASSGRIGSYNEQF
J: TRBJ2-2; V: TRBV6-1; CDR3: ASSVNLGYTGELF
J: TRBJ2-7; V: TRBV4-2; CDR3: ASSPERESREQY
J: TRBJ2-5; V: TRBV10-3; CDR3: AISETSGGAETQY
J: TRBJ2-2; V: TRBV6-1; CDR3: ASSLQGINTGELF
J: TRBJ1-1; V: TRBV18; CDR3: ASSPDRGFPNTEAF
J: TRBJ2-7; V: TRBV11-3; CDR3: ASSLGPGLNEQY
J: TRBJ2-3; V: TRBV11-2; CDR3: ASSLDQADTQY
J: TRBJ2-2; V: TRBV7-8; CDR3: ASSNRADTGELF
J: TRBJ1-1; V: TRBV9; CDR3: ASSVYGGTEAF